The sequence of this TCR beta chain was determined in a study of CD8 T cells in Susac syndrome. Germline V gene sequence: CDR1 DFQATT, CDR2 SNEGSKA (reference sequence). Trimming removed 6 bases from V and 7 bases from J, with 21 bases in between. This CDR3 is built from 15 residues. Random hexamers were used to reverse transcribe roughly 0.45 to 1 ug of RNA. MiXCR, run by TCRdb on the immunoSEQ multiplex PCR reads, gives a single entry per CDR3 protein. Here the sample spans some 200,000 distinct CDR3 sequences, roughly 90% being singletons. Sequences were obtained from CD4+ T cells from PBMCs. The chain is built from TRBV20-1 and TRBJ1-4, with unresolved D. The origin of this receptor is a human donor with Susac syndrome. This CDR3 is CSANDNVGSGEKLFF. In nucleotides, the CDR3 is TGCAGTGCCAATGACAATGTAGGTTCTGGTGAAAAACTGTTTTTT.